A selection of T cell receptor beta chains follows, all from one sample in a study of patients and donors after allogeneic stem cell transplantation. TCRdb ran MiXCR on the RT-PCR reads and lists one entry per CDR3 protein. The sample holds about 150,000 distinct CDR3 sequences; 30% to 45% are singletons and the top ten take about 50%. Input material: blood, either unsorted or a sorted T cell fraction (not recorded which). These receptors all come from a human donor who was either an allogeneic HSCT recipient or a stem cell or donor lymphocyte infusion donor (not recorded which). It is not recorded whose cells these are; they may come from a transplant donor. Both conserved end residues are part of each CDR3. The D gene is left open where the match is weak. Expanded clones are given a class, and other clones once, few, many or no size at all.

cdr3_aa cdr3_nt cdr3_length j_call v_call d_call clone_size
CASSLTQGAGAFF TGTGCCAGCAGCTTAACGCAGGGGGCTGGAGCTTTCTTT 13 TRBJ1-1 TRBV7-3 TRBD1 .
CASLIQGDEQFF TGTGCCAGCTTGATACAGGGAGATGAGCAGTTCTTC 12 TRBJ2-1 TRBV6-2/TRBV6-3 . once
CSALSGKAVNTEAFF TGCAGTGCCCTCTCAGGGAAGGCTGTTAACACTGAAGCTTTCTTT 15 TRBJ1-1 TRBV20-1 . .
CASGTGAPSGNTIYF TGTGCCAGCGGTACAGGGGCCCCCTCTGGAAACACCATATATTTT 15 TRBJ1-3 TRBV6-1 TRBD1 .
CASSLWGWGNQPQHF TGTGCCAGCAGTTTGTGGGGGTGGGGCAATCAGCCCCAGCATTTT 15 TRBJ1-5 TRBV12-3/TRBV12-4 . .
CSASGTRTGNQPQHF TGCAGTGCTAGCGGGACACGTACGGGGAATCAGCCCCAGCATTTT 15 TRBJ1-5 TRBV20-1 . few
CSARDGETNNSPLHF TGCAGTGCTAGAGATGGGGAAACCAATAATTCACCCCTCCACTTT 15 TRBJ1-6 TRBV20-1 . .
CASSPRLAGNTGELFF TGTGCCAGCAGCCCCCGACTGGCGGGGAACACCGGGGAGCTGTTTTTT 16 TRBJ2-2 TRBV7-2 . .
CASSLGSRQGQLF TGTGCCAGCAGTTTGGGATCCAGACAGGGGCAATTGTTT 13 TRBJ1-4 TRBV28 TRBD1 .
CASGDGVNNNYGYTF TGTGCCAGCGGGGACGGAGTGAATAATAACTATGGCTACACCTTC 15 TRBJ1-2 TRBV6-5 . few
CASSQTSGGGYNEQFF TGTGCCAGCAGCCAGACTAGCGGGGGAGGATACAATGAGCAGTTCTTC 16 TRBJ2-1 TRBV28 TRBD2 few
CASSPGDTGELFF TGTGCCAGCAGCCCAGGGGACACCGGGGAGCTGTTTTTT 13 TRBJ2-2 TRBV11-3 . few
CASSLPAAGTLREQYF TGTGCCAGCAGCTTACCCGCTGCCGGGACCTTGAGAGAGCAGTACTTC 16 TRBJ2-7 TRBV7-6 . .
CASSQDPLTTGLMNTEAFF TGTGCCAGCAGCCAAGATCCTCTCACGACAGGCTTAATGAACACTGAAGCTTTCTTT 19 TRBJ1-1 TRBV4-2 . few
CASSERAGKFYNSPLHF TGTGCCAGCAGTGAACGGGCGGGTAAATTCTATAATTCACCCCTCCACTTT 17 TRBJ1-6 TRBV2 . .
CASSHLQGASDTQYF TGCGCCAGCAGCCACTTACAGGGGGCCTCAGATACGCAGTATTTT 15 TRBJ2-3 TRBV4-3 TRBD1 .
CASSQVQGDRQAFF TGTGCCAGCAGCCAAGTACAAGGGGATCGACAAGCTTTCTTT 14 TRBJ1-1 TRBV3-1 . few
CASSPGGGPQFF TGTGCCAGCAGCCCCGGGGGAGGACCACAGTTCTTC 12 TRBJ2-1 TRBV12-3/TRBV12-4 . .
CASSLEWLGTDTQYF TGCGCCAGCAGCTTGGAGTGGTTAGGAACAGATACGCAGTATTTT 15 TRBJ2-3 TRBV5-1 . few
CASSLNQGIQPQHF TGTGCCAGCAGTCTCAATCAGGGAATCCAGCCCCAGCATTTT 14 TRBJ1-5 TRBV27 . .
CASSQWRSDTQYF TGTGCCAGCAGCCAGTGGCGGTCAGATACGCAGTATTTT 13 TRBJ2-3 TRBV7-9 . .
CASSLRQGNAPLHF TGTGCCAGCAGCTTACGTCAGGGGAACGCGCCCCTCCACTTT 14 TRBJ1-6 TRBV7-2 . .
CASCRGSGNTIYF TGTGCCAGCTGCAGGGGCTCTGGAAACACCATATATTTT 13 TRBJ1-3 TRBV12-3/TRBV12-4 . .
CASSSPAGLSNQPQHF TGTGCCAGCAGTTCCCCCGCGGGGCTGAGCAATCAGCCCCAGCATTTT 16 TRBJ1-5 TRBV28 . .
CASSFTGPGPEAFF TGCGCCAGCAGTTTTACAGGTCCTGGGCCTGAAGCTTTCTTT 14 TRBJ1-1 TRBV5-1 . few
CASGTGTGSEAFF TGTGCCAGCGGGACCGGGACAGGGAGTGAAGCTTTCTTT 13 TRBJ1-1 TRBV7-9 TRBD1 .